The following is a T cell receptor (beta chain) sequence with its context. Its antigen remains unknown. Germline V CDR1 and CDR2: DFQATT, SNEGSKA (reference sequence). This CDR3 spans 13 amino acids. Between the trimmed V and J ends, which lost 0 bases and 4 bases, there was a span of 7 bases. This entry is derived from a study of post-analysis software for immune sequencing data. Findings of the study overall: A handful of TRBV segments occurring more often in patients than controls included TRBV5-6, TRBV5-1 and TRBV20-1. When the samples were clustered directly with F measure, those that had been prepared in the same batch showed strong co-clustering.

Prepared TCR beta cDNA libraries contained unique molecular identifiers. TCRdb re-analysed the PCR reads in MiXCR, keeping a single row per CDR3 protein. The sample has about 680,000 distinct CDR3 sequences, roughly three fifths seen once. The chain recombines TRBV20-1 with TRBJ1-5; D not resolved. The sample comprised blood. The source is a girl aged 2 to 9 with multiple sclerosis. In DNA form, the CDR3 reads TGCAGTGCTAGAGAGGTAGTGAATCAGCCCCAGCATTTT. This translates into CSAREVVNQPQHF.